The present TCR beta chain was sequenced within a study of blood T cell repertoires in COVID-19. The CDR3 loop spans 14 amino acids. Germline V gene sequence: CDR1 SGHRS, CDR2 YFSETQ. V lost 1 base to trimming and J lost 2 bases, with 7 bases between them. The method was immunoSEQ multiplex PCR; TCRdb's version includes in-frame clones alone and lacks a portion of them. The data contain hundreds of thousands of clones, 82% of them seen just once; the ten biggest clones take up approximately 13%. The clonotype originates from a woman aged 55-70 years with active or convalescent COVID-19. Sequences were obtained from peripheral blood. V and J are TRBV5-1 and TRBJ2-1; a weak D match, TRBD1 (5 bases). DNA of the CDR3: TGCGCCAGCAGCTTGCAGGGCCCCTACAATGAGCAGTTCTTC. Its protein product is CASSLQGPYNEQFF.